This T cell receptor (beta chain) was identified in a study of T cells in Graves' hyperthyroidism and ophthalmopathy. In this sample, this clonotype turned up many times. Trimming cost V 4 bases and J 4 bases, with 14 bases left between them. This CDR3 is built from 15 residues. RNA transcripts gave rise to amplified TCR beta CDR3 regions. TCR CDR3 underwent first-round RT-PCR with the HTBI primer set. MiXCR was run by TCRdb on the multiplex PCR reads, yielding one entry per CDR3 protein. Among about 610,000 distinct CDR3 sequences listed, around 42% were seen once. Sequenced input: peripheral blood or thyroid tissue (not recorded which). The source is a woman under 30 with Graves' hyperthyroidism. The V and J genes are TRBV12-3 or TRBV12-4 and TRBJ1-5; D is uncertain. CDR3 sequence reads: CASSSSGGPNQPQHF. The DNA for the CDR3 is TGTGCCAGCAGTTCGTCAGGAGGTCCAAATCAGCCCCAGCATTTT.